The sequence of this T cell receptor beta chain was determined in a study of T cell responses to AZD1222 COVID-19 vaccine (dated by TCRdb to the early 2020s). Concerning the study at large: AZD1222 recipients whose second dose came at about 4 weeks and those whose second dose came at about 12 weeks were combined into one group, since spike-specific TCR depth and breadth did not differ between the two schedules. A total of 240 or so trial participants underwent TCR sequencing, of whom nearly 210 had received two doses of AZD1222 and roughly 26 had received two doses of the MenACWY control vaccine. Trial participants were enrolled by age into 18-55, 56-69 and 70-plus year subgroups, with about 150, 28 and 57 TCR-sequenced participants respectively.

Study-level results and caveats: Participants were mostly white British, with more females than males. The authors suggested clonal diversity may have been underestimated. No day 14 peak-response samples were available, so repertoires were characterized only after the peak T cell response. Only five or six AZD1222 recipients were SARS-CoV-2 seropositive at baseline, limiting conclusions about previously exposed vaccinees. Reportedly, almost half of the unique spike-specific TCRs recognized epitopes lying outside the regions that are mutated in the B.1.351 and B.1.1.7 variants. The 56-69-year group was small, and its depth increase did not reach significance, likely because of low power. After two AZD1222 doses, both the breadth and the depth of spike-specific TCRs were significantly higher than at day 0 and than in MenACWY recipients. Vaccine-associated CD4 TCRs spanned the whole spike protein, with dominant responses in regions 160-218 and 743-854.

This specimen's time point label, per the study, means: baseline before first vaccination. Vaccinee samples came from UK trials COV001 and COV002, including a single-blind randomized controlled phase 2/3 trial of AZD1222 (ChAdOx1 nCoV-19) in healthy adults. For TCRbeta chain sequencing, PBMC samples from trial participants were taken at day 0 and at day 28 after the second dose. The CDR3 regions of human TCRbeta chains were analyzed by immunosequencing. As for how the authors treated the data: Repertoire TCRs were checked for matches against a reference library of SARS-CoV-2-specific TCRs that had been generated using the MIRA antigen-specificity platform. Breadth was defined as the fraction of unique TCRs that were SARS-CoV-2-associated, and depth was defined as the fraction of total T cells that were SARS-CoV-2-associated. Using the MIRA data, each spike-specific TCR was assigned both to the spike region to which the TCR was reactive and to a CD4 or CD8 class. Log10-transformed breadth and depth values were compared by one-way ANOVA with Sidak's multiple comparisons tests. TCRdb mirrors the immuneACCESS table, restricted to in-frame sequences. Some clones are absent from its copies; in checked studies, under half trace to an unresolved V gene, and the reason for the others is unknown. The V and J calls and clone size are taken from that table; D and trimming were inferred from the DNA. The sample yields just under 55,000 clones; around 92% were counted once. Roughly 2% of the sample comes from the top ten.

The CDR3 numbers 17 residues from cysteine through phenylalanine. Only the CDR3 region is kept as DNA, spanning 51 bases read in frame from base 1. After removal of 1 base from V and 0 bases from J, the junction retains 4 bases not matched to a gene. CDR1 and CDR2 are read off the germline V gene (reference sequence) as LNHNV and YYDKDF. On this clone itself: Its specific antigen is unknown. No clone much larger than this one lies a single base away; base qualities are absent.

Recombination connected TRBV15 to TRBJ1-4; 8 central bases correspond to TRBD1. The clonotype comes from an adult in good health. Material: peripheral blood, obtained on day 0 of AZD1222 vaccination. The DNA sequence follows: TGTGCCACCAGCAGAGTACAGGGGGTAACAACTAATGAAAAACTGTTTTTT. Its protein is CATSRVQGVTTNEKLFF.